The entry below gives a single T cell receptor beta chain sequence along with its context. This specimen belongs to a study of cytomegalovirus exposure and HLA in healthy donors. The CDR3 extends over 18 amino acids. From germline, CDR1 is LGHNA and CDR2 YNFKEQ. The V gene end was trimmed by 0 bases and the J gene end by 3 bases; junction bases not matched to a gene: 10. The PCR ran on 60 Vbeta and 13 Jbeta primers. TCRdb's table, derived via immunoSEQ multiplex PCR, lists solely in-frame clones and lacks some. The sample lists about 99,000 clones; over 9.5% were seen once. The gene calls are TRBV4-2 and TRBJ1-2; 10 bases line up with TRBD1. The sequence derives from a man aged 35 to 55 in good health and CMV-seropositive. The source material was PBMCs. The CDR3 region is CASSQDPWPTGGDYGYTF. In nucleotides, the CDR3 is TGTGCCAGCAGCCAAGATCCCTGGCCGACAGGGGGCGACTATGGCTACACCTTC.